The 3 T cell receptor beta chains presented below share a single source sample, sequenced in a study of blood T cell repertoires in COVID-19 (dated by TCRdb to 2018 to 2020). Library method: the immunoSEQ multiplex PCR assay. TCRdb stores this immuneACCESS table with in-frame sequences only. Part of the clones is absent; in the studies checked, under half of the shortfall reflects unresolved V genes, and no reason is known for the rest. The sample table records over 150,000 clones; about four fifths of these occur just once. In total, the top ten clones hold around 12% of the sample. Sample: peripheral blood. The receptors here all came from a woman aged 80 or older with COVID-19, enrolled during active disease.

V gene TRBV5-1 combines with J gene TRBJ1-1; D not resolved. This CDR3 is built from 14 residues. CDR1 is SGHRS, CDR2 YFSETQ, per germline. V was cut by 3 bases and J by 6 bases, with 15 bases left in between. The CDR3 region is CASSYNGPYAEAFF. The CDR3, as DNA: TGCGCCAGCAGCTACAATGGGCCGTATGCTGAAGCTTTCTTT.

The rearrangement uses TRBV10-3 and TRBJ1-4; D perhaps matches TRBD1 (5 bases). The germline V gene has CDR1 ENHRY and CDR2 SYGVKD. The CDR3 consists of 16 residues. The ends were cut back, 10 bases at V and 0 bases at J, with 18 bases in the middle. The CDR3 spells CATKTGTGATNEKLFF. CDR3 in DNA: TGTGCCACCAAAACGGGGACGGGGGCAACTAATGAAAAACTGTTTTTT.

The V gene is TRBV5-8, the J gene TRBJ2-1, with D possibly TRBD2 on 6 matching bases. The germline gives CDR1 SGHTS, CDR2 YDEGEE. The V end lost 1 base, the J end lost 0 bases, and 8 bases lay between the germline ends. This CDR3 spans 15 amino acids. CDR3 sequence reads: CASSLRGYSYNEQFF. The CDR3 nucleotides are TGTGCCAGCAGCTTGCGGGGGTACTCCTACAATGAGCAGTTCTTC. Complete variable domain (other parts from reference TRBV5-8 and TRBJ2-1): EAGVTQSPTHLIKTRGQQATLRCSPISGHTSVYWYQQALGLGLQFLLWYDEGEERNRGNFPPRFSGRQFPNYSSELNVNALELEDSALYLCASSLRGYSYNEQFFGPGTRLTVL.